The clone carrying this TCR beta chain appeared a few times. The antigen is not known. The data stem from a study of T-cell memory formation after mild COVID-19. Study-level findings and limits: Cross-reactive memory apparently joined, as some responding clones appeared in pre-infection memory.

The CDR3 consists of 13 residues. V lost 1 base and J lost 7, with 10 bases in between. 5'RACE with constant-segment primers built TCRalpha and TCRbeta cDNA libraries with UMIs. TCRdb reanalysed the 5' RACE reads using MiXCR and keeps one entry per CDR3 protein. The data contain approximately 440,000 distinct CDR3 sequences, around 18% of them singletons. Input material: PBMCs or a T cell subset sorted from them (not recorded which). The V and J genes are TRBV12-3 or TRBV12-4 and TRBJ1-1; TRBD1 is a possible D gene (5 bases). The clonotype comes from an adult woman who had mild COVID-19 (a few samples of this study predate the infection). Cell type and time point are not known. The CDR3 DNA reads as TGTGCCAGCAGTTTAGGCAGGGTGGTTGAAGCTTTCTTT. Protein sequence: CASSLGRVVEAFF.